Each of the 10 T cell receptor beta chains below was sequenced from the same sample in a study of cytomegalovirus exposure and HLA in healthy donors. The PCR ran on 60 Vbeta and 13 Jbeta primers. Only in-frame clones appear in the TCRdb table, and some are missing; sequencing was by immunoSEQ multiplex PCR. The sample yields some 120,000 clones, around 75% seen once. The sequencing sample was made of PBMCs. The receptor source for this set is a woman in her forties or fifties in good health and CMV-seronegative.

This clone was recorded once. The CDR3 nucleotides are TGTGCCAGCACACAGGTCTTAGGTAGTTACGAGCAGTACTTC. Translated: CASTQVLGSYEQYF. The rearrangement joins TRBV7-2 to TRBJ2-7; maybe TRBD1 (5 bases). This CDR3 contains 14 residues. The germline V gene encodes CDR1 SGHTA and CDR2 FQGNSA. V shed 7 bases and J shed 4 bases, with 17 bases lying between them. The full variable domain, rest sourced from reference TRBV7-2 and TRBJ2-7, is GAGVSQSPSNKVTEKGKDVELRCDPISGHTALYWYRQSLGQGLEFLIYFQGNSAPDKSGLPSDRFSAERTGGSVSTLTIQRTQQEDSAVYLCASTQVLGSYEQYFGPGTRLTVT.

The chain's CDR3 is CASSGGSDPSYEQYF. In DNA, the CDR3 is TGTGCCAGCAGCGGGGGGAGCGATCCCTCCTACGAGCAGTACTTC. V usage is TRBV7-2 and J usage is TRBJ2-7; tentatively, D is TRBD2 (6 bases). The CDR3 is 15 residues long. Germline-derived CDR1 and CDR2 are SGHTA and FQGNSA. Trimming stripped 5 bases from V and 0 bases from J, with 14 bases between.

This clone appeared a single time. This chain's CDR3 is CASSRRDSQGTEAFF. The CDR3 DNA reads as TGTGCCAGCAGCCGACGGGACAGTCAGGGGACTGAAGCTTTCTTT. The chain has TRBV13 and TRBJ1-1, with 7 bases fitting TRBD1. The ends lost 5 bases at V and 5 bases at J; junction bases unmatched: 11. Germline V gives CDR1 PRHDT, CDR2 FYEKMQ (reference sequence). The CDR3 is 15 residues long. Filled out from reference TRBV13 and TRBJ1-1, the complete variable domain reads AAGVIQSPRHLIKEKRETATLKCYPIPRHDTVYWYQQGPGQDPQFLISFYEKMQSDKGSIPDRFSAQQFSDYHSELNMSSLELGDSALYFCASSRRDSQGTEAFFGQGTRLTVV.

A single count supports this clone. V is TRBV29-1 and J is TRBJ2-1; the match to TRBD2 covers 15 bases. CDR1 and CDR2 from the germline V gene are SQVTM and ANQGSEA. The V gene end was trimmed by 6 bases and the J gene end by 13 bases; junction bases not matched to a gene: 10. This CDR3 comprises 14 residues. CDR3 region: CSVQKGGLAGGQFF. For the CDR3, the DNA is TGCAGCGTCCAAAAGGGGGGACTAGCGGGAGGCCAGTTCTTC.

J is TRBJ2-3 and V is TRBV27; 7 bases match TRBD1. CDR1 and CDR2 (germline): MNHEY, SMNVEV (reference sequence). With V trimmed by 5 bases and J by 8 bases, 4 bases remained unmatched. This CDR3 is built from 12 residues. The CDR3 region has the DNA TGTGCCAGCAGTCCAGGGGGTGGTACGCAGTATTTT. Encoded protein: CASSPGGGTQYF.

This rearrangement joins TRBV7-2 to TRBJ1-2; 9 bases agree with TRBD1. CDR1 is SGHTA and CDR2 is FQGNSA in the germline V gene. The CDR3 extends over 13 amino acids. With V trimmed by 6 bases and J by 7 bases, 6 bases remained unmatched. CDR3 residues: CASRLGTGSGYTF. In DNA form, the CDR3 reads TGTGCCAGCAGGCTCGGGACAGGGTCTGGCTACACCTTC.

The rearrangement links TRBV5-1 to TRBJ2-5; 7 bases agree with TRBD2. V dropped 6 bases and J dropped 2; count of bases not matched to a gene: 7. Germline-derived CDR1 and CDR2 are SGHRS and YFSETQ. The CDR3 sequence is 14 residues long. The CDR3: CASNLAGEQETQYF. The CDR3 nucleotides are TGCGCCAGCAATCTCGCGGGGGAACAAGAGACCCAGTACTTC.

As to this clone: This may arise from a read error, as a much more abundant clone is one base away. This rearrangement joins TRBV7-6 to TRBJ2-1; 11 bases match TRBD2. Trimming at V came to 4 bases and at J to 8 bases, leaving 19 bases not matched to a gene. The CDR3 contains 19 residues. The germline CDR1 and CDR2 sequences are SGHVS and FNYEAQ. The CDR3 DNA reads TGTGCCAGCAGCTCGGATCCCTCGACTAGCGGGATGGGTGGCTATGAGCAGTTCTTC. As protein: CASSSDPSTSGMGGYEQFF. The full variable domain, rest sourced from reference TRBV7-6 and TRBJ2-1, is GAGVSQSPRYKVTKRGQDVALRCDPISGHVSLYWYRQALGQGPEFLTYFNYEAQQDKSGLPNDRFSAERPEGSISTLTIQRTEQRDSAMYRCASSSDPSTSGMGGYEQFFGPGTRLTVL.

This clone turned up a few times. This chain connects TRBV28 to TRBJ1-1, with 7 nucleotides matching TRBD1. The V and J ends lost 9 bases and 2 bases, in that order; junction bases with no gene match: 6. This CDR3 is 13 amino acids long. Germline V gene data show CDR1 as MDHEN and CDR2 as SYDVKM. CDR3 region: CASRDRTNTEAFF. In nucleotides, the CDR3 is TGTGCCAGTCGGGACAGAACTAACACTGAAGCTTTCTTT.

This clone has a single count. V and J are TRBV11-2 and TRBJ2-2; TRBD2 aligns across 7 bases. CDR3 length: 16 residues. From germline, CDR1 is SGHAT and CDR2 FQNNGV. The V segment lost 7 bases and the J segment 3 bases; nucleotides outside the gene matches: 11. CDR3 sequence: CASTKNPGGDTGELFF. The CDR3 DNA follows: TGTGCCAGCACCAAAAATCCGGGAGGCGACACCGGGGAGCTGTTTTTT. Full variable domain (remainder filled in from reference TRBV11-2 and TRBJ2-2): EAGVAQSPRYKIIEKRQSVAFWCNPISGHATLYWYQQILGQGPKLLIQFQNNGVVDDSQLPKDRFSAERLKGVDSTLKIQPAKLEDSAVYLCASTKNPGGDTGELFFGEGSRLTVL.